The 6 T cell receptor beta chains given below trace back to one sample, sequenced in a study of spatial heterogeneity in lung cancer. Overall study results and limits: In tumors, expanded intratumoral alpha and beta TCR counts tracked mutation counts.

No antigen is known for these receptors. Time point reported: sample taken at primary tumor resection. A single record per CDR3 protein comes from TCRdb applying MiXCR to the 5' RACE reads. The sample carries about 9,600 distinct CDR3 sequences, less than 15% recorded once. The starting material was lung tumor tissue, obtained at surgery. Every receptor here comes from a male donor with early-stage non-small cell lung cancer.

This clonotype was detected ten times or more. Since the library was made to target alpha chains, this beta chain is a stray read and its abundance is not meaningful. This chain uses TRBV6-6 with TRBJ2-5, with 14 bases lining up with TRBD2. There are 22 residues in the CDR3. V shed 1 base and J 1 base; nucleotides not matched to a gene: 17. Germline V gene data show CDR1 as MNHNY and CDR2 as SVGAGI (reference sequence). The CDR3 loop reads CASSYYPGTSGREGPFQETQYF. The CDR3 DNA sequence: TGTGCCAGCAGTTACTACCCCGGGACTAGCGGGAGAGAAGGGCCTTTCCAAGAGACCCAGTACTTC.

The sample holds many counts of this clonotype. Because the library targeted alpha chains, this beta chain is an off-target read whose size means little. The chain joins TRBV24-1 to TRBJ2-5; 10 bases line up with TRBD1. V lost 9 bases, J lost 3 bases, and 3 bases stayed unmatched. This CDR3 has 13 amino acids. Germline lookup yields CDR1 KGHDR and CDR2 SFDVKD. As DNA, the CDR3 is TGTGCCACCTCGACAGGGGGCAAAGAGACCCAGTACTTC. It codes for CATSTGGKETQYF.

This clonotype is classed as medium-sized. Since it is a stray read in a library aimed at alpha chains, this beta chain has a size that is not meaningful. The J gene is TRBJ1-5, the V gene TRBV10-2; D call uncertain. The ends were cut back, 2 bases at V and 6 bases at J, with 11 bases in the middle. Germline CDR1 reads WSHSY; CDR2 reads SAAADI. The length of the CDR3 is 14 residues. CDR3 sequence reads: CASSEKGGVQPQHF. The CDR3 nucleotides are TGCGCCAGCAGTGAGAAGGGCGGGGTTCAGCCCCAGCATTTT.

At least ten counts were recorded for this clonotype. This beta chain represents an off-target read in a library built for alpha chains; its size is of limited meaning. The chain has TRBV5-1 and TRBJ1-1; TRBD1 might be the D (5 bases). The CDR3 loop spans 14 amino acids. Germline values: CDR1 SGHRS, CDR2 YFSETQ. Trimming left V 2 bases short and J 1 base short, with 9 bases between. The CDR3 region is CASSFDSRNTEAFF. The CDR3 coding sequence is TGCGCCAGCAGCTTCGACAGTAGGAACACTGAAGCTTTCTTT.

This clonotype is termed large (0.1 to 1%). This beta chain is a stray sequence in a library constructed for alpha chains; its clone size is not meaningful. The CDR3 loop reads CASSLFRGQSYEQYF. DNA of the CDR3: TGTGCCAGCAGTTTGTTTCGGGGCCAGAGTTACGAGCAGTACTTC. V is TRBV27 and J is TRBJ2-7; the D call may be TRBD1 or TRBD2 (5 bases each). The germline V and J ends were trimmed by 3 bases and 4 bases, with 16 bases remaining between them. Germline loops: CDR1 MNHEY, CDR2 SMNVEV (reference sequence). The CDR3 covers 15 residues.

This clonotype has a count of ten or more. The library was designed around alpha chains, so this beta chain is a stray read whose abundance carries little weight. The J gene is TRBJ2-5, the V gene TRBV20-1; D is possibly TRBD2 (5 bases). CDR1 and CDR2 (germline): DFQATT, SNEGSKA (reference sequence). With 6 bases removed from V and 4 bases from J, the gap between germline ends came to 18 bases. This CDR3 contains 14 residues. The CDR3, as DNA: TGCAGTGCAGCGGCCGGGCTCCTGGGAGAGACCCAGTACTTC. It is translated as CSAAAGLLGETQYF.